The next 6 T cell receptor beta chains were all read from a single sample in a study of tumor-infiltrating lymphocytes in oesophageal squamous cell carcinoma (dated by TCRdb to the mid-2010s). Library creation used PCR. Instrument on record: Illumina HiSeq 2000. TCRdb redid the processing of the public reads, applying fastp at Q25 and MiXCR, and retained in-frame beta chains. Duplicate CDR3 protein sequences are folded into a single record with the most common DNA and genes. For this sample there are about 17,000 distinct CDR3 sequences; 47% appear just once. Of the sample, 35% to 45% falls within the top ten clones. Sequenced sample: normal esophageal tissue next to the tumor. These receptor sequences come from a female donor with esophageal squamous cell carcinoma.

V is TRBV7-4 and J is TRBJ1-4; TRBD1 matches 7 bases. The CDR3 runs to 13 residues. Germline V gene lookup returns CDR1 SGHVT and CDR2 SQSDAQ. V lost 5 bases, J lost 7 bases, and 4 bases stayed unmatched. The CDR3 DNA follows: TGTGCCAGCAGCAAGGGGGCGCGTGAAAAACTGTTTTTT. Amino acids: CASSKGAREKLFF.

This clonotype was detected once. The rearrangement links TRBV6-6 to TRBJ2-5, with D perhaps matching TRBD2 (6 bases). The J call is doubtful: the DNA matches TRBJ2-1 better. CDR3 length equals 14 residues. Per the germline V gene, CDR1 is MNHNY and CDR2 is SVGAGI (reference sequence). This chain's CDR3 is CASSYLRRGDEQFF. DNA for the CDR3: TGTGCCAGCAGTTACCTCAGGCGGGGTGATGAGCAGTTCTTC.

In this sample, this clonotype turned up once. This chain's CDR3 is CASRDRANQPQHF. The CDR3 bases are TGCGCCAGCAGGGACAGGGCCAATCAGCCCCAGCATTTT. The rearrangement uses TRBV10-1 and TRBJ1-4; 8 nucleotides agree with TRBD1. Matching the DNA end better, TRBJ1-5 makes the J call doubtful. The CDR3 runs to 13 residues. Germline lookup yields CDR1 WNHNN and CDR2 SYGVQD (reference sequence).

The J gene is TRBJ2-1, the V gene TRBV9; D tentatively fits TRBD1 or TRBD2 (5 bases each). Germline V gene sequence: CDR1 SGDLS, CDR2 YYNGEE. Trimming stripped 2 bases from V and 6 bases from J, with 15 bases between. The CDR3 spans 15 residues. CDR3 sequence (DNA): TGTGCCAGCAGCGTTGAGGGGCTGGCTGGCAATGAGCAGTTCTTC. This codes for CASSVEGLAGNEQFF.

The rearrangement links TRBV10-3 to TRBJ2-1, with a tentative D call TRBD2 (5 bases). CDR1 and CDR2 (germline): ENHRY, SYGVKD. The CDR3 length is 15 residues. Deletions cut 3 bases from V and 8 bases from J, with 17 bases between. CDR3 nucleotides: TGTGCCATCAGTGAAGGGCTCGGGGAGACATATGAGCAGTTCTTC. Translated: CAISEGLGETYEQFF.

V usage is TRBV12-3 or TRBV12-4 and J usage is TRBJ2-1; either TRBD1 or TRBD2 may supply D (5 bases each). Near its end, the DNA agrees better with TRBJ2-7, so the J call may be wrong. The CDR3 spans 15 residues. Here the CDR3 reads CASSNLRDGTYEQYF. The CDR3 nucleotides read TGTGCCAGCAGTAACCTCCGGGACGGGACCTACGAGCAGTACTTC.